These 29 T cell receptor beta chains share one sample of origin, sequenced in a study of immune evolution from preneoplasia to lung adenocarcinoma. Measured with immunoSEQ multiplex PCR; TCRdb has only the in-frame clones, and not every one. Among about 4,600 clones listed, around 85% were seen once. The sample was FFPE invasive lung adenocarcinoma tissue. The receptor set was obtained from a person in their fifties with lung adenocarcinoma.

The chain employs TRBV6-1 and TRBJ2-1; TRBD2 matches 9 bases. This CDR3 is built from 15 residues. With 3 bases clipped from V and 4 bases from J, the junction kept 4 bases outside the gene matches. CDR1 and CDR2 from the germline V gene are MNHNS and SASEGT. The CDR3 protein is CASSEDSGSYNEQFF. The CDR3 DNA sequence: TGTGCCAGCAGTGAGGATAGCGGGAGTTACAATGAGCAGTTCTTC.

V and J are TRBV6-6 and TRBJ1-3; D call uncertain. V was trimmed by 7 bases and J by 0 bases, leaving 16 bases between them. The CDR3 runs 16 residues. CDR1 MNHNY and CDR2 SVGAGI come from the germline V gene (reference sequence). DNA for the CDR3: TGTGCCAGCAATACGGCGAGGAGTTTCTCTGGAAACACCATATATTTT. Protein product: CASNTARSFSGNTIYF.

The J gene is TRBJ1-5, the V gene TRBV6-6; a weak D match, TRBD1 (5 bases). The CDR3 runs 12 residues. With 8 bases removed from V and 6 bases from J, the gap between germline ends came to 11 bases. Germline CDR1 reads MNHNY; CDR2 reads SVGAGI (reference sequence). The CDR3 is CASGDPSQPQHF. The CDR3, as DNA: TGTGCCAGCGGGGACCCCAGTCAGCCCCAGCATTTT.

The chain combines TRBV5-1 with TRBJ2-4, with D possibly called TRBD1 or TRBD2 (5 bases each). CDR1 and CDR2 from the germline V gene are SGHRS and YFSETQ. The CDR3 sequence is 17 residues long. The germline V and J ends were trimmed by 1 base and 0 bases, with 14 bases remaining between them. The CDR3, as DNA: TGCGCCAGCAGCTTGTACGACAGTGGGACAGCCAAAAACATTCAGTACTTC. Its protein is CASSLYDSGTAKNIQYF.

The rearrangement links TRBV2 to TRBJ2-1, with 8 bases fitting TRBD2. From germline, CDR1 is SNHLY and CDR2 FYNNEI. CDR3 length: 13 residues. V trimming: 7 bases; J trimming: 7 bases; junction bases outside the gene matches: 6. The chain's CDR3 is CASNREGMNEQFF. DNA of the CDR3: TGTGCCAGCAATCGGGAGGGTATGAATGAGCAGTTCTTC.

V and J are TRBV5-1 and TRBJ2-1; tentative D call: TRBD2 (6 bases). The germline CDR1 and CDR2 sequences are SGHRS and YFSETQ. V was shortened by 0 bases and J by 6 bases, with 13 bases between the two germline ends. The CDR3 is 15 residues long. CDR3 sequence reads: CASSLATSLGNEQFF. Here the CDR3 DNA reads TGCGCCAGCAGCTTGGCCACTAGCCTCGGCAATGAGCAGTTCTTC.

The V call is TRBV5-1, the J call TRBJ2-1; 8 nucleotides line up with TRBD2. After removal of 6 bases from V and 7 bases from J, the junction contained 12 bases not matched to a gene. Germline V gives CDR1 SGHRS, CDR2 YFSETQ. CDR3 length equals 15 residues. CDR3 nucleotide sequence: TGCGCCAGCACCGGGGGGGACCCCCGGGTGAATGAGCAGTTCTTC. Translated, it gives CASTGGDPRVNEQFF.

The genes are TRBV4-2 and TRBJ2-5; D call uncertain. The CDR3 runs 14 residues. Trimming removed 4 bases from V and 5 bases from J, with 14 bases in between. Germline V gene sequence: CDR1 LGHNA, CDR2 YNFKEQ. The CDR3 coding sequence is TGTGCCAGCAGCCCCTATCTAGGTGGTGAGACCCAGTACTTC. It codes for CASSPYLGGETQYF.

The chain carries TRBV11-2 and TRBJ1-3; possible D gene TRBD1, 6 bases. The CDR3 runs 15 residues. V was pared by 5 bases and J by 2 bases, with 13 bases between. CDR1 is SGHAT and CDR2 is FQNNGV in the germline V gene. CDR3 amino acids: CASSQQGTAGNTIYF. The CDR3 DNA reads TGTGCCAGCAGCCAACAGGGAACGGCTGGAAACACCATATATTTT.

The rearrangement uses TRBV21-1 and TRBJ2-7. TRBV21-1 is deemed a pseudogene. The CDR3 has 13 residues. The CDR3 DNA is TGTGCCAGCAGCAAAGAGGCCACCTACGAGCAGTACTTC. The encoded protein is CASSKEATYEQYF.

The CDR3 sequence is CASSYSKWSEQFF. The CDR3, as DNA: TGTGCCAGCAGTTACTCGAAGTGGAGTGAGCAGTTCTTC. This chain links TRBV6-5 with TRBJ2-1; D remains unclear. The CDR3 totals 13 residues. Germline V CDR1 and CDR2: MNHEY, SVGAGI. V lost 0 bases and J lost 9, with 9 bases in between.

The rearrangement uses TRBV18 and TRBJ1-4; 10 bases align to TRBD1. This CDR3 region has 14 residues. CDR1 is KGHSH, CDR2 LQKENI, per germline. The J segment lost 7 bases and the V segment lost 3 bases, leaving 2 bases of the junction unmatched. The CDR3 region has the DNA TGTGCCAGCTCACCCGGGACAGGGGTTGAAAAACTGTTTTTT. Residues: CASSPGTGVEKLFF. The variable domain in full, completed from reference TRBV18 and TRBJ1-4, reads NAGVMQNPRHLVRRRGQEARLRCSPMKGHSHVYWYRQLPEEGLKFMVYLQKENIIDESGMPKERFSAEFPKEGPSILRIQQVVRGDSAAYFCASSPGTGVEKLFFGSGTQLSVL.

J is TRBJ1-4 and V is TRBV4-3; tentative D call: TRBD1 (5 bases). V was cut by 0 bases and J by 8 bases, with 16 bases left in between. Germline assignment: CDR1 LGHNA and CDR2 YSLEER. This CDR3 is 16 amino acids long. The CDR3 loop is CASSQELGLGWEKLFF. The CDR3 DNA is TGCGCCAGCAGCCAAGAATTGGGGCTGGGGTGGGAAAAACTGTTTTTT.

This chain connects TRBV5-1 to TRBJ2-1; TRBD2 matches 10 bases. Looked up from germline, CDR1 is SGHRS and CDR2 is YFSETQ. With V trimmed by 0 bases and J by 5 bases, 5 bases remained unmatched. The CDR3 loop spans 16 amino acids. The CDR3 reads CASSLGEREGNNEQFF. CDR3 nucleotide sequence: TGCGCCAGCAGCTTGGGGGAGCGGGAGGGAAACAATGAGCAGTTCTTC.

The chain has TRBV9 and TRBJ2-1; possible D gene TRBD2, 6 bases. Germline V gene sequence: CDR1 SGDLS, CDR2 YYNGEE. The CDR3 sequence is 15 residues long. V was cut by 1 base and J by 6 bases, with 14 bases left in between. In nucleotides, the CDR3 is TGTGCCAGCAGCGTAAATACCGGGAGCATCAATGAGCAGTTCTTC. Translating it yields CASSVNTGSINEQFF.

V is TRBV2 and J is TRBJ2-3; 9 bases agree with TRBD1. In germline, CDR1 is SNHLY, CDR2 FYNNEI. V lost 7 bases and J lost 3; bases outside the gene matches: 11. This CDR3 is built from 16 residues. As DNA, the CDR3 is TGTGCCAGCAAATCCCAAGGGACAGGGAGAACAGATACGCAGTATTTT. Amino acids: CASKSQGTGRTDTQYF.

This chain joins TRBV30 and TRBJ2-6; D is uncertain. Germline V gives CDR1 GTSNPN, CDR2 SVGIG (reference sequence). The V end was cut by 5 bases, the J end by 1 base, with 6 bases between. The CDR3 is 13 amino acids. The CDR3 nucleotides read TGTGCCTGGGGGGTTTCTGGGGCCAACGTCCTGACTTTC. Amino acids: CAWGVSGANVLTF. The complete variable domain, with remaining parts taken from reference TRBV30 and TRBJ2-6, reads SQTIHQWPATLVQPVGSPLSLECTVEGTSNPNLYWYRQAAGRGLQLLFYSVGIGQISSEVPQNLSASRPQDRQFILSSKKLLLSDSGFYLCAWGVSGANVLTFGAGSRLTVL.

The CDR3 DNA follows: TGTGCCAGCAGCCATTTATCCCCCTCCGCCGGGACAAAATACGAGCAGTACTTC. Amino acids: CASSHLSPSAGTKYEQYF. This sequence joins TRBV7-9 and TRBJ2-7; D might be TRBD1 (6 bases). The CDR3 has 18 residues. Germline V gives CDR1 SEHNR, CDR2 FQNEAQ (reference sequence). Trimming took off 5 bases at V and 4 bases at J, with 27 bases between the two ends.

The gene calls are TRBV28 and TRBJ1-2; possible D gene TRBD1, 5 bases. V dropped 4 bases and J dropped 1 base, with 22 bases sitting between them. The germline gives CDR1 MDHEN, CDR2 SYDVKM. The CDR3 covers 18 residues. The CDR3 sequence: CASSSLRRGGTHNYGYTF. In DNA form, the CDR3 reads TGTGCCAGCAGTTCCCTAAGGAGGGGCGGCACTCATAACTATGGCTACACCTTC.

The chain is built from TRBV2 and TRBJ2-1; TRBD2 is a possible D gene (5 bases). V was trimmed by 2 bases and J by 7 bases, leaving 12 bases between them. The CDR3 extends over 14 amino acids. The V gene's germline CDR1 is SNHLY and CDR2 FYNNEI. CDR3 in amino acids: CASSELATKNEQFF. The CDR3 coding sequence is TGTGCCAGCAGTGAATTGGCGACTAAGAATGAGCAGTTCTTC.

V usage is TRBV28 and J usage is TRBJ2-5, with D possibly TRBD1 on 6 matching bases. Germline V lookup: CDR1 MDHEN, CDR2 SYDVKM. The CDR3 totals 13 residues. V lost 6 bases to trimming and J lost 2 bases, with 10 bases between them. The CDR3 DNA reads as TGTGCCAGCAGATGGACAGTACAAGAGACCCAGTACTTC. Its translation: CASRWTVQETQYF.

The rearrangement uses TRBV5-1 and TRBJ1-5; TRBD1 matches 11 bases. The germline CDR1 and CDR2 sequences are SGHRS and YFSETQ. The CDR3 runs to 20 residues. After removal of 0 bases from V and 1 base from J, the junction contained 12 bases not matched to a gene. The CDR3 sequence is CASSLAVVDRGLESNQPQHF. CDR3 nucleotides: TGCGCCAGCAGCTTGGCAGTCGTGGACAGGGGGCTGGAGAGCAATCAGCCCCAGCATTTT. The whole variable domain, filled in from reference TRBV5-1 and TRBJ1-5, reads KAGVTQTPRYLIKTRGQQVTLSCSPISGHRSVSWYQQTPGQGLQFLFEYFSETQRNKGNFPGRFSGRQFSNSRSEMNVSTLELGDSALYLCASSLAVVDRGLESNQPQHFGDGTRLSIL.

This clone was counted a single time. The chain is built from TRBV5-6 and TRBJ2-5, with D uncertain. V lost 0 bases and J 3 bases, leaving 15 bases between the germline ends. The CDR3 runs 16 residues. From germline, CDR1 is SGHDT and CDR2 YYEEEE. The CDR3 DNA sequence: TGTGCCAGCAGCTTGGGGGCAACACCATCAAAAGAGACCCAGTACTTC. It specifies CASSLGATPSKETQYF. The entire variable domain, with the rest obtained from reference TRBV5-6 and TRBJ2-5, is as follows: DAGVTQSPTHLIKTRGQQVTLRCSPKSGHDTVSWYQQALGQGPQFIFQYYEEEERQRGNFPDRFSGHQFPNYSSELNVNALLLGDSALYLCASSLGATPSKETQYFGPGTRLLVL.

The chain links TRBV19 to TRBJ2-7; 7 bases are shared with TRBD1. V was pared by 1 base and J by 7 bases, with 10 bases of the junction left unmatched. CDR1 LNHDA and CDR2 SQIVND come from the germline V gene (reference sequence). This CDR3 has 15 amino acids. This CDR3 reads CASSIGTGPTTEQYF. CDR3 sequence (DNA): TGTGCCAGTAGTATAGGGACAGGACCCACTACGGAGCAGTACTTC.

J is TRBJ1-5 and V is TRBV27; D is undetermined. V was trimmed by 6 bases and J by 0 bases, leaving 6 bases between them. There are 13 residues in the CDR3. CDR1 MNHEY and CDR2 SMNVEV come from the germline V gene (reference sequence). The DNA for the CDR3 is TGTGCCAGCAGAGTAAATAGCAATCAGCCCCAGCATTTT. Translated: CASRVNSNQPQHF.

This clone was counted between two and nine times. The rearrangement links TRBV6-1 to TRBJ2-1; 10 positions match TRBD1. V shed 6 bases, J shed 3 bases, and the junction held 5 bases outside the gene matches. This CDR3 comprises 15 residues. Germline CDR1 MNHNS, CDR2 SASEGT. The CDR3 DNA reads as TGTGCCAGCAGGCCGGGGACAGGGGACTACAATGAGCAGTTCTTC. This gives the protein CASRPGTGDYNEQFF.

The chain has TRBV18 and TRBJ1-5; no firm D call. The CDR3 has 15 residues. Trimming took 3 bases from V and 5 from J, leaving 14 bases between them. Germline V lookup: CDR1 KGHSH, CDR2 LQKENI. The CDR3 spells CASSPSTGSYQPQHF. CDR3 nucleotide sequence: TGTGCCAGCTCACCGTCGACCGGGAGTTATCAGCCCCAGCATTTT. The whole variable domain, filled in from reference TRBV18 and TRBJ1-5, reads NAGVMQNPRHLVRRRGQEARLRCSPMKGHSHVYWYRQLPEEGLKFMVYLQKENIIDESGMPKERFSAEFPKEGPSILRIQQVVRGDSAAYFCASSPSTGSYQPQHFGDGTRLSIL.

V is TRBV15 and J is TRBJ1-2; weak D call: TRBD1 (6 bases). This CDR3 region has 14 residues. Trimming cost V 6 bases and J 8 bases, with 19 bases left between them. Per germline, CDR1 LNHNV and CDR2 YYDKDF (reference sequence). CDR3 nucleotides: TGTGCCACCAGGACGGACAGTGAAGAAATGGGCTACACCTTC. It translates to CATRTDSEEMGYTF.

The chain carries TRBV7-3 and TRBJ1-2; perhaps TRBD1 as D (5 bases). Per germline, CDR1 SGHTA and CDR2 FQGTGA. The CDR3 contains 12 residues. V lost 5 bases to trimming and J lost 13 bases, with 17 bases between them. The CDR3 is CASSTTGGRVTF. In nucleotides, the CDR3 is TGTGCCAGCAGCACCACGGGTGGCAGGGTCACCTTC.